This T cell receptor beta chain was found in a study of PD-L1 blockade in urothelial cancer. Study overall: At 6 weeks and at 3 weeks (second dose) after treatment start, blood was analyzed.

Documented time point: pretreatment peripheral blood. Sequenced by immunoSEQ multiplex PCR; TCRdb stores in-frame clones only, minus some. This table holds about 95,000 clones, around 90% found once. Germline V gives CDR1 SGHVS, CDR2 FQNEAQ. V dropped 6 bases and J dropped 14 bases, with 20 bases sitting between them. The CDR3 is 13 amino acids. This sequence originates from a man in his 60s with urothelial cancer. The source was PBMCs, collected around atezolizumab (anti-PD-L1) treatment. V is TRBV7-8 and J is TRBJ2-1; tentative D call: TRBD1 (5 bases). The DNA for the CDR3 is TGTGCCAGCAGGGCGCTTGGGGTCTTAGGGGAGTTCTTC. It is translated as CASRALGVLGEFF.